This entry features one T cell receptor (beta chain) sequence. Its antigen is currently unknown. The data were obtained in a study of identical twins. Via MiXCR, TCRdb re-called the 5' RACE reads, giving one row per CDR3 protein. This table has fewer than 20,000 distinct CDR3 sequences, approximately 70% appearing once. Overall study findings and caveats: Abundant cord blood beta clonotypes carried fewer insertions; memory repertoires showed none.

V was clipped by 10 bases and J by 5 bases; unmatched bases: 6. Germline assignment: CDR1 LNHDA and CDR2 SQIVND (reference sequence). This CDR3 has 13 residues. The receptor comes from a young woman in good health. This table probably holds off-target reads from a library built for another chain. This chain links TRBV19 with TRBJ2-3; TRBD1 matches 10 bases. The specimen sequenced was memory (CD45RO+) T cells sorted from blood. CDR3 amino acids: CATRTGGRDTQYF. In nucleotides, the CDR3 is TGTGCCACTAGGACAGGGGGTAGAGATACGCAGTATTTT.